The T cell receptor (beta chain) under discussion was sequenced for a study of T-cell memory formation after mild COVID-19. About the study: The two donors had largely donor-specific TCR clusters.

In this sample, this clonotype turned up many times. Its antigen remains unknown. Study-level points and caveats: The study detected some responding clones in pre-infection memory, suggesting cross-reactive memory joined.

MiXCR was run by TCRdb on the 5' RACE reads, yielding one entry per CDR3 protein. The sample consists of about 33,000 distinct CDR3 sequences, around 21% of them appearing once. Between the trimmed V and J ends, which lost 9 bases and 2 bases, there was a span of 19 bases. CDR3 length: 16 amino acids. Germline V gives CDR1 LNHDA, CDR2 SQIVND (reference sequence). The sequence derives from an adult who had mild COVID-19 (a few samples of this study predate the infection). Cell type and time point are not known. This chain joins TRBV19 and TRBJ2-2; D possibly corresponds to TRBD2 (7 bases). Source material: PBMCs or a T cell subset sorted from them (not recorded which). The CDR3 sequence: CASRDRGGRNTGELFF. The CDR3 DNA sequence: TGTGCCAGCCGGGATAGGGGGGGCCGAAACACCGGGGAGCTGTTTTTT.